This T cell receptor (beta chain) emerged from a study of shared clonotypes between healthy human individuals. General study points: A handful of donors shared roughly 5% of their naive CD4 clonotypes. Naive subsets tended to show greater estimated richness than memory subsets.

The junction had 6 bases not matched to a gene; V was cut back by 8 bases and J by 5 bases. The CDR3 spans 13 residues. Per the germline V gene, CDR1 is LNHNV and CDR2 is YYDKDF (reference sequence). Worth noting for this clone: The antigen is unknown.

On sorted subsets, replicate PCRs used 200 to 250 ng DNA, or around 30,000 T cell genomes. Assay: immunoSEQ multiplex PCR; the TCRdb copy retains only in-frame clones and omits some. The sample records about 2.4 million clones, roughly 93% being singletons. The sequencing input was naive CD4+ T cells from PBMCs. The subset denotes: CD45RA+ positively selected. V is TRBV15 and J is TRBJ2-7; 10 nucleotides match TRBD1. This clonotype was sampled from a man between 18 and 29 years old in good health. Some clones in this sample may be carry-over from other donors' samples. DNA for the CDR3: TGTGCCACCGGGGGGGACAGGGGTCACGAGCAGTACTTC. Amino acids: CATGGDRGHEQYF.